This T cell receptor beta chain was recovered during a study of T-cell reconstitution after alpha-beta-depleted transplantation in children (dated by TCRdb to about 2016). With respect to the entire study: T-cell immune reconstitution after TCRalphabeta/CD19-depleted allogeneic hematopoietic cell transplantation in children was quantitatively tracked in the study by means of TCR repertoire profiling.

This clonotype was seen more than once but under ten times. Its antigen target is currently unknown. No base qualities exist here, and no much larger clone lies one base off it. Relative to germline, V is 1 base shorter and J is 1 base shorter, with 14 bases between their ends. The germline V gene provides CDR1 SGHAT and CDR2 FQNNGV. The CDR3 starts with the cysteine, ends with the phenylalanine, and has 16 residues. This entry keeps only the CDR3 DNA: 48 bases, framed from base 1. The library was produced with PCR. Sequenced on an Illumina HiSeq 2500. TCR library preparation used molecular barcoding, with unique molecular identifiers applied to normalize quantification of the TCRbeta repertoire. Using fastp at Q25 and MiXCR, TCRdb reprocessed the public reads and kept productive beta chains. Here each entry gathers all rows of one CDR3 protein and keeps the most common genes and DNA. The sample contains roughly 500,000 distinct CDR3 sequences, 15% to 20% of them found a single time. In total, the top ten clones hold approximately 3% of the sample.

The source material was PBMCs from the stem cell graft donor, sampled from the stem cell graft. This receptor was identified in a human donor who donated a stem cell graft to a child with acute lymphoblastic leukemia. The chain is encoded by TRBV11-2 joined to TRBJ2-7; the best D guess is TRBD2, with 6 bases matching. This receptor carries the CDR3 CASSLVLASESYEQYF. The nucleotide sequence is given as TGTGCCAGCAGCTTAGTTCTGGCTAGCGAATCCTACGAGCAGTACTTC.